This T cell receptor (beta chain) was identified during a study of early T cells in non-severe SARS-CoV-2 infection (dated by TCRdb to the early 2020s). Regarding the complete study: TCR sequencing used bulk RNA from unsorted whole blood, so alpha and beta chains could not be paired. Broader findings and caveats from the paper: VDJdb matching was skewed toward anti-spike CD8 responses and likely underestimated virus-specific expansions, missing private and CD4 specificities.

Clipping removes 6 bases from V and 0 bases from J, with 4 as the unmatched junction base count. The CDR3 sequence holds 15 residues, the cysteine and phenylalanine included. The CDR3 DNA has 45 bases and is translated from base 1. CDR1 and CDR2 are drawn from the germline V gene (reference sequence): LNHDA, SQIVND. Library preparation used 5' RACE. These reads were obtained on a NextSeq 500. The TCR library protocol attached unique molecular identifiers to individual cDNA molecules to correct for sequencing error and PCR bias. Sequencing covered both TCR alpha and beta chains, and within each sample the abundances of alpha and beta sequences were tightly co-correlated. The authors processed their data as follows. Decombinator V4 was used to annotate the V gene, J gene and CDR3 of the TCR sequences. Expanded TCRs were defined as changing significantly between any two time points under a Poisson model with p below 0.0001. Abundances of TCRs were expressed as counts per million after normalisation to the total number of TCRs sequenced in each sample. TRAV1-2 paired with TRAJ12, TRAJ20 or TRAJ33 defined MAIT TCRs, while TRAV10 paired with TRAJ18 defined iNKT TCRs. VDJdb, accessed on 1 November 2021, was searched for TCRs annotated for CMV, EBV and SARS-CoV-2, and TCRs annotated for more than one antigen were excluded. The raw public data were reprocessed by TCRdb itself: fastp quality trimming at Q25, MiXCR clonotype calling, in-frame beta chains only. Identical CDR3 protein sequences are pooled into one entry, listed with their most common genes and DNA. TCRdb, rather than the study authors, made the V and J calls. The table for this sample lists tens of thousands of distinct CDR3 sequences; approximately 13% of them were counted only once. The ten largest clones represent less than 4.5% of the sample.

A case-control design nested within a healthcare worker cohort in London, UK, was used, with weekly nasopharyngeal swab PCR tests and blood sampling performed. Between 23 and 31 March 2020, the week of the UK lockdown, healthcare workers were enrolled and then followed up weekly for as long as 16 weeks. A remark on this clonotype: Its antigen is still unknown. No much larger clonotype is one base removed from it; base qualities were not supplied.

The rearranged chain carries TRBV19 and TRBJ2-3; 9 central nucleotides agree with TRBD2. Material for sequencing was whole blood. This TCR was recovered from an adult who was a healthcare worker with PCR-confirmed SARS-CoV-2 infection or an uninfected control (not recorded which). Here the CDR3 is given as CASSETSGSTDTQYF. The nucleotide sequence is TGTGCCAGTAGCGAGACTAGCGGAAGCACAGATACGCAGTATTTT.